Listed below are T cell receptor beta chains from one sample, sequenced in a study of cytomegalovirus exposure and HLA in healthy donors. Only in-frame clones appear in the TCRdb table, and some are missing; sequencing was by immunoSEQ multiplex PCR. The data hold around 130,000 clones, with around 77% observed a single time. The specimen sequenced was PBMCs. These receptors all come from a woman aged 55-70 years in good health and CMV-seronegative. Both conserved end residues are part of each CDR3. A D gene is named only where the DNA matches it firmly. A row's size may be missing; if present it is once, few, many or a size class.

TRBV19	TRBJ2-3	NA	TRBD2	TGTGCCAGTAGTATTGCTAGCGGGGGGTCAGATACGCAGTATTTT	CASSIASGGSDTQYF
TRBV27	TRBJ1-2	NA	NA	TGTGCCAGCAGTTCAGGGTACGATCTTTCGGTCAACTATGGCTACACCTTC	CASSSGYDLSVNYGYTF
TRBV2	TRBJ2-1	few	TRBD2	TGTGCCAGCAGTGGGCTAGCGGGGCGTAATGAGCAGTTCTTC	CASSGLAGRNEQFF
TRBV5-4	TRBJ2-7	NA	TRBD1	TGTGCCAGCAGCTGGGGGACAGCTAAAGTCGACGAGCAGTACTTC	CASSWGTAKVDEQYF
TRBV19	TRBJ1-6	NA	NA	TGTGCCAGTAGTATAGCAGGCGGGGTTGTATCACCCCTCCACTTT	CASSIAGGVVSPLHF
TRBV4-1	TRBJ2-1	few	NA	TGCGCCAGCAGCCAAGAATTAGGGGCGAGCTCCTACAATGAGCAGTTCTTC	CASSQELGASSYNEQFF
TRBV4-1	TRBJ1-3	NA	NA	TGCGCCAGCAGCCAACTGTATGGAGGCCGGACCCTCTCTGGAAACACCATATATTTT	CASSQLYGGRTLSGNTIYF
TRBV7-3	TRBJ2-1	NA	TRBD2	TGTGCCAGCAGCCCCGGGACTAGCCCCTACAATGAGCAGTTCTTC	CASSPGTSPYNEQFF
TRBV11-2	TRBJ2-5	NA	TRBD2	TGTGCCAGCAGCTTCCCGGGACTAGCTTATCAAGAGACCCAGTACTTC	CASSFPGLAYQETQYF
TRBV5-1	TRBJ2-7	NA	NA	TGCGCCAGCAGCGAGGGAGCAGGGGCTTCCTACGAGCAGTACTTC	CASSEGAGASYEQYF
TRBV7-9	TRBJ2-1	few	NA	TGTGCCAGCAGCTTGACAGGTAACAATGAGCAGTTCTTC	CASSLTGNNEQFF
TRBV19	TRBJ1-2	NA	TRBD1	TGTGCCAGCGAGGACAGGGCCGCGAATGGCTACACCTTC	CASEDRAANGYTF
TRBV6-1	TRBJ2-7	NA	NA	TGTGCCAGCAGTGAGAACAGGGTGTACGAGCAGTACTTC	CASSENRVYEQYF
TRBV6-5	TRBJ1-2	NA	NA	TGTGCCAGCAGCCACCCGGACAGCTATGGCTACACCTTC	CASSHPDSYGYTF
TRBV6-5	TRBJ2-2	NA	NA	TGTGCCAGCAGTTACTCTGCGGGGCCGAGGGAGCTGTTTTTT	CASSYSAGPRELFF
TRBV6-1	TRBJ2-7	NA	NA	TGTGCCAGCAGTGAAGATGGACAGCCGACCTCCTACGAGCAGTACTTC	CASSEDGQPTSYEQYF
TRBV29-1	TRBJ2-5	NA	TRBD2	TGCAGCGTTGAAGATCGTATAGGCGGGAGGCAGCAAGAGACCCAGTACTTC	CSVEDRIGGRQQETQYF
TRBV28	TRBJ1-2	NA	TRBD1	TGTGCCAGCAGCTCCCTTCCAGGGGGATATGGCTACACCTTC	CASSSLPGGYGYTF
TRBV29-1	TRBJ2-7	NA	NA	TGCAGCGTTGAAGATAGCAGCGGGCCCTACGAGCAGTACTTC	CSVEDSSGPYEQYF
TRBV9	TRBJ2-2	NA	TRBD2	TGTGCCAGCAGCGTAGCTCCGGGACTAGCGGGATTGAACACCGGGGAGCTGTTTTTT	CASSVAPGLAGLNTGELFF
TRBV6-5	TRBJ1-2	NA	TRBD1	TGTGCCAGCAGCCCCAGGGGGCATAACTATGGCTACACCTTC	CASSPRGHNYGYTF
TRBV6-6	TRBJ2-6	NA	NA	TGTGCCAGCAGTTACGGCGGCTCTGGGGCCAACGTCCTGACTTTC	CASSYGGSGANVLTF
TRBV6-5	TRBJ2-7	NA	NA	TGTGCCAGCAGTTACTCGTTGAGCAACGAGCAGTACTTC	CASSYSLSNEQYF
TRBV5-1	TRBJ2-1	NA	TRBD2	TGCGCCAGCAGCATCCCATCTAGCGGGAGGGCAATGGTGTTCTTC	CASSIPSSGRAMVFF
TRBV6-1	TRBJ2-7	NA	TRBD2	TGTGCCAGCAGCCCCCTAGCGGGAGTTGCCTACGAGCAGTACTTC	CASSPLAGVAYEQYF
TRBV11-2	TRBJ2-3	NA	NA	TGTGCCAGCAGCTCCATTACAGATACGCAGTATTTT	CASSSITDTQYF
TRBV4-1	TRBJ1-2	NA	NA	TGCGCCAGCAGCCAAGCGCCACGGGGCTATGGCTACACCTTC	CASSQAPRGYGYTF
TRBV18	TRBJ1-4	NA	NA	TGTGCCAGCTCACCACCGCGGGCAGACACTAATGAAAAACTGTTTTTT	CASSPPRADTNEKLFF
TRBV9	TRBJ2-4	few	TRBD1	TGTGCCAGCAGCTCGATGACAGGGGTAGTAGACATTCAGTACTTC	CASSSMTGVVDIQYF
TRBV28	TRBJ1-3	NA	TRBD1	TGTGCCAGCAGTTCCCGCCGCTGGACAGGGGCCTTAGACTCTGGAAACACCATATATTTT	CASSSRRWTGALDSGNTIYF
TRBV5-1	TRBJ2-7	NA	TRBD1	TGCGCCAGCAGCCCCGGACAGGCCGGCTCCTACGAGCAGTACTTC	CASSPGQAGSYEQYF
TRBV5-4	TRBJ2-3	NA	TRBD2	TGTGCCAGCAGCTCTCCGAGGGCTAGCGGGAGTTCGGATACGCAGTATTTT	CASSSPRASGSSDTQYF
TRBV2	TRBJ2-7	NA	NA	TGTGCCAGCGGGGAGCCCTTCTCCTACGAGCAGTACTTC	CASGEPFSYEQYF
TRBV29-1	TRBJ1-1	NA	TRBD1	TGCAGCGTCCTCCGAATTGAGGGGGCGGGGAGGCCTCCGAACACTGAAGCTTTCTTT	CSVLRIEGAGRPPNTEAFF
TRBV5-4	TRBJ2-1	NA	TRBD2	TGTGCCAGCAGCGGGGGTTCCGGGACTAGCGGGAGGGGGAATGAGCAGTTCTTC	CASSGGSGTSGRGNEQFF